This TCR beta chain was profiled in a study of siplizumab effects on memory and regulatory T cells. Whole-study findings and limits: Significantly reduced by siplizumab was the cumulative frequency of alloreactive sequences, namely those traceable to unstimulated CD4+ memory cells. It was never confirmed that proliferating Tregs from siplizumab cultures were suppressive. The alloresponse seemed to draw substantially on naive T cells, which appeared more diverse than memory cells. Among mappable alloreactive CD4+ clones, the Treg-derived fraction averaged around 70% with siplizumab versus less than 35% in controls.

Turning to this clone: Its cognate antigen is unknown.

With 7 bases removed from V and 6 bases from J, the gap between germline ends came to 16 bases. The length of the CDR3 is 14 residues. Germline V gene sequence: CDR1 MDHEN, CDR2 SYDVKM. Clones were read by immunoSEQ multiplex PCR, and TCRdb kept only the in-frame ones, dropping some. The sample holds under 100,000 clones; roughly 87% are singletons and the top ten take approximately 1.5%. The sequenced material came from Tregs sorted from blood. This clonotype originated in a human donor in good health. The chain combines TRBV28 with TRBJ1-5, with a weak D call TRBD1 (6 bases). The CDR3 DNA reads as TGTGCCAGCACTCTCCCCGGGGGCCTTCAGCCCCAGCATTTT. Protein: CASTLPGGLQPQHF.